This TCR beta chain was captured in a study of CD8 T cells in ankylosing spondylitis. With V trimmed by 3 bases and J by 5 bases, 7 bases remained unmatched. The CDR3 length is 16 residues. The germline CDR1 and CDR2 sequences are SQVTM and ANQGSEA. TCRdb recomputed calls from the 5' RACE reads with MiXCR, one row per CDR3 protein. There are around 150,000 distinct CDR3 sequences in the sample; 6% to 8% occur only once, and under 15% lies in the top ten. This clonotype was picked up many times. This sequence joins TRBV29-1 and TRBJ2-1; 13 bases agree with TRBD2. The sequenced material came from blood, either unsorted or a sorted T cell fraction (not recorded which). The source is a female donor with ankylosing spondylitis or in good health (not recorded which). Here the CDR3 DNA reads TGCAGCGTTGAGGAACTAGCGGGGGGGGCGAACAATGAGCAGTTCTTC. It yields the protein CSVEELAGGANNEQFF.